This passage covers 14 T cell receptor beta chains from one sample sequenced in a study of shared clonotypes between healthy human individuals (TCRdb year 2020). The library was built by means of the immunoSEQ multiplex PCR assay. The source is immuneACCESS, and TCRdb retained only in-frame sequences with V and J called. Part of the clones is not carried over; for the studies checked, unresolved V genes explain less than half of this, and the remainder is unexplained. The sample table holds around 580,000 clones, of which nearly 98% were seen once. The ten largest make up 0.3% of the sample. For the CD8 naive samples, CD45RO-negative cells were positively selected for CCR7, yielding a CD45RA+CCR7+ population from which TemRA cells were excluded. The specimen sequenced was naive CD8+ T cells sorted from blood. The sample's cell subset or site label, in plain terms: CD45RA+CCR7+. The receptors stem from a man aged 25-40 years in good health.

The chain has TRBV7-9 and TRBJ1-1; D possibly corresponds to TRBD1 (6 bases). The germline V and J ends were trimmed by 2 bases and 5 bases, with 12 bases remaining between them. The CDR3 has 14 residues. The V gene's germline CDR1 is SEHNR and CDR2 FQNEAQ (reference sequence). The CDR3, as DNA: TGTGCCAGCAGCTTAACAGGGAGACGAACTGAAGCTTTCTTT. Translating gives CASSLTGRRTEAFF.

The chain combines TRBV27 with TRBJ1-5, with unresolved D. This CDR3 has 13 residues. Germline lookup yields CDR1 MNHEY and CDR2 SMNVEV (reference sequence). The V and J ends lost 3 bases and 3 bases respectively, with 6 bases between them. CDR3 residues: CASSFHTNQPQHF. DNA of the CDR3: TGTGCCAGCAGTTTTCACACCAATCAGCCCCAGCATTTT.

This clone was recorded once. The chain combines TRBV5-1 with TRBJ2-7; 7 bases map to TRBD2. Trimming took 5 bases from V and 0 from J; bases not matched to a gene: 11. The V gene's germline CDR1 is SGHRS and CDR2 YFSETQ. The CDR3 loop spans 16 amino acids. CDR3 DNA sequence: TGCGCCAGCAGTGAGCTAGGACTAGAAAGCTCCTACGAGCAGTACTTC. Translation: CASSELGLESSYEQYF.

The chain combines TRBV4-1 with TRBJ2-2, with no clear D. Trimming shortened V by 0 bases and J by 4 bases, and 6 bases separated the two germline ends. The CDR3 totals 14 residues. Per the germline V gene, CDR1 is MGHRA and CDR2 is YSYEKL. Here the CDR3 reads CASSQDPTTGELFF. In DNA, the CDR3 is TGCGCCAGCAGCCAAGATCCGACCACCGGGGAGCTGTTTTTT.

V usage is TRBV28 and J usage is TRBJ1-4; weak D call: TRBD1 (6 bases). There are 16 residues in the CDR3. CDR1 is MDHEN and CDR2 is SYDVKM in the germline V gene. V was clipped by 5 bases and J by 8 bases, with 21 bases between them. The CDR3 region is CASSHPVGGAREKLFF. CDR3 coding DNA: TGTGCCAGCAGTCACCCAGTTGGGGGGGCAAGAGAAAAACTGTTTTTT.

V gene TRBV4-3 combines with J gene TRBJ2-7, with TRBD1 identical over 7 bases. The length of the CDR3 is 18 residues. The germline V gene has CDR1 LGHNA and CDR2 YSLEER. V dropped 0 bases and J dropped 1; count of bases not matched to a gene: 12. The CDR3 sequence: CASSQDLTGPGGSYEQYF. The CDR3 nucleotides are TGCGCCAGCAGCCAAGATTTGACAGGGCCGGGTGGTTCCTACGAGCAGTACTTC.

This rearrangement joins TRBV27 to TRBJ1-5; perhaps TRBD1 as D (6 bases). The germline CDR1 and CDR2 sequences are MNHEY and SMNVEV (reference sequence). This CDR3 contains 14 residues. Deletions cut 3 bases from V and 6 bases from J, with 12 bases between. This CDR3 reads CASSLTGARQPQHF. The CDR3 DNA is TGTGCCAGCAGTTTGACAGGTGCACGTCAGCCCCAGCATTTT.

CDR3: CASSISGNYNEQFF. The CDR3, as DNA: TGTGCCAGTAGTATCAGCGGGAACTACAATGAGCAGTTCTTC. The chain has TRBV19 and TRBJ2-1, with 7 bases that match TRBD2. V was clipped by 3 bases and J by 3 bases; unmatched bases: 2. Germline CDR1 LNHDA, CDR2 SQIVND (reference sequence). The CDR3 contains 14 residues.

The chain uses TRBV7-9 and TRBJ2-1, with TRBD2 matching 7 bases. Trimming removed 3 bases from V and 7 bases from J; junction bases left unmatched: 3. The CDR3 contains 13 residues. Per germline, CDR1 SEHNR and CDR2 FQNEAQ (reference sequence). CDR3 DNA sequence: TGTGCCAGCAGCTTGGGAGGGCCTAATGAGCAGTTCTTC. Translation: CASSLGGPNEQFF. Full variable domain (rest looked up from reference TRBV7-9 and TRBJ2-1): DTGVSQNPRHKITKRGQNVTFRCDPISEHNRLYWYRQTLGQGPEFLTYFQNEAQLEKSRLLSDRFSAERPKGSFSTLEIQRTEQGDSAMYLCASSLGGPNEQFFGPGTRLTVL.

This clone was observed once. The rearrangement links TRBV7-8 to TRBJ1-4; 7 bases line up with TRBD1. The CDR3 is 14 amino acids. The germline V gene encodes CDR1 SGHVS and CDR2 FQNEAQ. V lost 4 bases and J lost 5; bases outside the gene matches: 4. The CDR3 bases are TGTGCCAGCAGCTCGGGGACAGCAAATGAAAAACTGTTTTTT. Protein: CASSSGTANEKLFF.

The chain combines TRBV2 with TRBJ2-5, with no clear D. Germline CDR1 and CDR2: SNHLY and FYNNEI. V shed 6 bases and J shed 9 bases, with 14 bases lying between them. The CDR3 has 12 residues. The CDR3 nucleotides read TGTGCCAGCAGGGAGAAGGATCAATCCCAGTACTTC. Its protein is CASREKDQSQYF.

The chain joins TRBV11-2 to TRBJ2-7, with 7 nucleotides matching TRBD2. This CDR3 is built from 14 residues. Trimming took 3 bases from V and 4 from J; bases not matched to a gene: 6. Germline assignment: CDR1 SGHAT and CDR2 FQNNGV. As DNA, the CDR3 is TGTGCCAGCAGCTTTGAGCGGGACCATTACGAGCAGTACTTC. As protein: CASSFERDHYEQYF.

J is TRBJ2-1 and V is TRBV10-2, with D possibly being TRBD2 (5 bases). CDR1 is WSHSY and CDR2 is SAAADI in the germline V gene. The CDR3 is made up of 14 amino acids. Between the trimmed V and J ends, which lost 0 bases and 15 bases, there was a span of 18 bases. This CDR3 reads CASSESMGRERRFF. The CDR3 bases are TGCGCCAGCAGTGAGTCTATGGGTCGGGAAAGGAGGTTCTTC.

For the CDR3, the DNA is TGCGCCAGCAGCCCGGGAGGGGCTAGCGGGGACCCCACAGATACGCAGTATTTT. Residues: CASSPGGASGDPTDTQYF. The chain links TRBV4-3 to TRBJ2-3, with TRBD2 matching over 9 bases. Germline V gene sequence: CDR1 LGHNA, CDR2 YSLEER. With V trimmed by 4 bases and J by 2 bases, 13 bases remained unmatched. The CDR3 has 18 residues.